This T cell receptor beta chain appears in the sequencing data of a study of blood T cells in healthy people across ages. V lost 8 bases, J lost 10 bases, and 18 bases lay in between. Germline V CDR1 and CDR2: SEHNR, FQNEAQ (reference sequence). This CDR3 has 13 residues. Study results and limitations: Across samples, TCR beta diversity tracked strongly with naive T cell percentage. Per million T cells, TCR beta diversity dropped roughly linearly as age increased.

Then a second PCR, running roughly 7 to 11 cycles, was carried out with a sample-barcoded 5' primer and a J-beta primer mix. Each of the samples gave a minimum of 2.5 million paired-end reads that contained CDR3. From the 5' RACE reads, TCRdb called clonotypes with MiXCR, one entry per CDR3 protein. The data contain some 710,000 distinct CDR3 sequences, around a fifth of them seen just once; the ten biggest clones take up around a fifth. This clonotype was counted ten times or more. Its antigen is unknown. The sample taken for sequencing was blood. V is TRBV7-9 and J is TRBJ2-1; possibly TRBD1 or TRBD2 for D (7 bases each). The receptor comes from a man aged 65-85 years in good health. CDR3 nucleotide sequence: TGTGCCAGCCTTAATTACAGGGGAGGGGAGCAGTTCTTC. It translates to CASLNYRGGEQFF.